The 12 T cell receptor beta chains below were found in one sample sequenced in a study of CD8 T cells in ankylosing spondylitis (dated by TCRdb to about 2017). General conclusions and limits of the study: Blood from ankylosing spondylitis patients appeared to be characterized by a TCR beta motif composed of 7 to 9 highly homologous amino acid variants.

These receptors have no known antigen. Libraries were made using 5' RACE. TCRdb lists the instrument as Illumina HiSeq 2500. TCRdb reanalyzed the raw reads on its own, using fastp at Q25 for trimming and MiXCR for clone calling, and kept in-frame beta chains. Each entry merges the rows of one CDR3 protein and shows their most common DNA and genes. The sample yields fewer than 550,000 distinct CDR3 sequences; about 5.4% were counted once. The ten largest clones take up under 4.5% of the sample. Sequenced material: blood, either unsorted or a sorted T cell fraction (not recorded which). These receptors were taken from a male donor with ankylosing spondylitis.

This clonotype was counted at least ten times. This rearrangement joins TRBV9 to TRBJ2-1; 7 bases agree with TRBD2. The germline V gene encodes CDR1 SGDLS and CDR2 YYNGEE. Unmatched junction bases numbered 6, after V lost 0 bases and J lost 9 bases. The CDR3 has 14 amino acids. The CDR3 sequence is CASSVAGGGGEQFF. CDR3 nucleotides: TGTGCCAGCAGCGTAGCGGGGGGTGGAGGTGAGCAGTTCTTC.

This clonotype was found a few times. This chain joins TRBV7-2 and TRBJ2-4; D remains unclear. CDR3 size: 14 residues. The V gene lost 1 base and the J gene lost 6 bases, with 10 bases spanning the gap. The germline CDR1 and CDR2 sequences are SGHTA and FQGNSA. CDR3 loop: CASSLVQRANIQYF. The CDR3 nucleotides read TGTGCCAGCAGCTTAGTCCAACGGGCAAACATTCAGTACTTC.

This sequence joins TRBV13 and TRBJ1-1; D is unresolved. Germline V CDR1 and CDR2: PRHDT, FYEKMQ (reference sequence). Trimming pared 1 base from V and 7 bases from J, leaving 13 bases between. There are 14 residues in the CDR3. In DNA form, the CDR3 reads TGTGCCAGCAGCTTAGATCTCAGACACTATGAAGCTTTCTTT. Translation: CASSLDLRHYEAFF.

CDR3: CASSLKTRSGANVLTF. Written as DNA, the CDR3 is TGTGCCAGCAGCTTGAAGACCCGGAGTGGGGCCAACGTCCTGACTTTC. The chain joins TRBV5-4 to TRBJ2-6; unclear D gene. There are 16 residues in the CDR3. From germline, CDR1 is SGHNT and CDR2 YYREEE (reference sequence). Trimming took 1 base from V and 3 from J, leaving 11 bases between them.

Ten or more counts support this clonotype. The chain carries TRBV5-4 and TRBJ2-2; perhaps TRBD2 as D (5 bases). The CDR3 is 14 amino acids. V lost 4 bases, J lost 7 bases, and 14 bases lay in between. In germline, CDR1 is SGHNT, CDR2 YYREEE (reference sequence). CDR3 in DNA: TGTGCCAGCAGCACTAACGGGAATATCGGGGAGCTGTTTTTT. Translating gives CASSTNGNIGELFF.

This clonotype has a count of ten or more. The chain uses TRBV12-3 or TRBV12-4 and TRBJ1-5, with no clear D. Trimming took 9 bases from V and 0 from J, leaving 9 bases between them. The CDR3 runs to 13 residues. This chain's CDR3 is CASQDYSNQPQHF. CDR3 nucleotide sequence: TGTGCCAGTCAGGACTATAGCAATCAGCCCCAGCATTTT.

The sample holds many counts of this clonotype. The chain uses TRBV7-3 and TRBJ2-7; 7 bases are shared with TRBD1. The trim removed 3 bases at V and 6 bases at J, leaving 5 bases unmatched. This CDR3 is built from 13 residues. Germline CDR1 SGHTA, CDR2 FQGTGA. CDR3 DNA sequence: TGTGCCAGCAGCTTCCTGACAGGGAGCGAGCAGTACTTC. It encodes CASSFLTGSEQYF.

This clonotype has ten or more counts. This chain uses TRBV4-3 with TRBJ1-3, with D unclear. CDR1 and CDR2 (germline): LGHNA, YSLEER. Trimming removed 0 bases at V and 3 bases at J, with 3 bases between. This CDR3 has 13 amino acids. The DNA for the CDR3 is TGCGCCAGCAGCCAAGAGAATGGAAACACCATATATTTT. Protein: CASSQENGNTIYF.

This chain links TRBV6-2 or TRBV6-3 with TRBJ2-2; 7 bases map to TRBD2. J gave up 4 bases and V 2 bases, and 7 bases lay outside the gene matches. CDR1 MNHEY and CDR2 SVGEGT come from the germline V gene. CDR3 length equals 16 residues. CDR3 sequence (DNA): TGTGCCAGCAGTTACCCGAGGGGAGGGCCCACCGGGGAGCTGTTTTTT. Translated, it gives CASSYPRGGPTGELFF.

This clonotype was seen repeatedly, ten times or more. The rearrangement links TRBV4-2 to TRBJ2-7; either TRBD1 or TRBD2 may fit D (5 bases each). Trimming took 0 bases from V and 3 from J, leaving 15 bases between them. The CDR3 covers 16 residues. Looked up from germline, CDR1 is LGHNA and CDR2 is YNFKEQ. The CDR3 sequence is CASSQDGEGTGYEQYF. In DNA, the CDR3 is TGTGCCAGCAGCCAAGATGGAGAGGGGACGGGCTACGAGCAGTACTTC.

Ten or more counts support this clonotype. The rearrangement uses TRBV28 and TRBJ2-3; the match to TRBD2 covers 8 bases. This CDR3 region has 14 residues. V lost 6 bases to trimming and J lost 5 bases; unmatched junction nucleotides: 7. From germline, CDR1 is MDHEN and CDR2 SYDVKM. The chain's CDR3 is CASRPPGGRDTQYF. The CDR3 bases are TGTGCCAGCAGACCCCCGGGGGGGAGAGATACGCAGTATTTT.

Many counts were recorded for this clonotype. The CDR3 DNA reads as TGTGCCAGCAGCGTAGCTCCGCGGGAGAGGGGCACTGAAGCTTTCTTT. It is translated as CASSVAPRERGTEAFF. The J gene is TRBJ1-1, the V gene TRBV9; perhaps TRBD1 as D (5 bases). Trimming left V 0 bases short and J 4 bases short, with 16 bases between. This CDR3 is built from 16 residues. The germline gives CDR1 SGDLS, CDR2 YYNGEE.